Following are 13 T cell receptor beta chains from one sample sequenced in a study of early T cells in non-severe SARS-CoV-2 infection. TCRdb analysed the 5' RACE reads with MiXCR anew, one entry per CDR3 protein. Among under 50,000 distinct CDR3 sequences listed, 5.5% to 6.5% were seen once. Sample: whole blood. The receptor set was obtained from an adult who was a healthcare worker with PCR-confirmed SARS-CoV-2 infection or an uninfected control (not recorded which).

The V call is TRBV10-3, the J call TRBJ1-2; 7 bases match TRBD1. Germline V gene lookup returns CDR1 ENHRY and CDR2 SYGVKD. V shed 2 bases, J shed 6 bases, and the junction held 12 bases outside the gene matches. This CDR3 spans 16 amino acids. The CDR3 sequence is CAISEGPDRAKDGYTF. DNA of the CDR3: TGTGCCATCAGTGAGGGGCCCGACAGGGCCAAGGATGGCTACACCTTC.

This clonotype appeared many times. V and J are TRBV6-5 and TRBJ1-6; D is uncertain. The CDR3 contains 11 residues. Germline V gives CDR1 MNHEY, CDR2 SVGAGI. Trimming shortened V by 2 bases and J by 12 bases, and 5 bases separated the two germline ends. In DNA form, the CDR3 reads TGTGCCAGCAGTTACGGAGGACCCCTCCACTTT. This gives the protein CASSYGGPLHF.

The J gene is TRBJ1-2, the V gene TRBV12-3 or TRBV12-4; TRBD1 matches at 7 bases. After removal of 5 bases from V and 5 bases from J, the junction contained 2 bases not matched to a gene. There are 12 residues in the CDR3. The DNA of the CDR3 is TGTGCCAGCAGTCCGGGACAGTATGGCTACACCTTC. It encodes CASSPGQYGYTF.

This clonotype was counted a few times. The J gene is TRBJ2-2, the V gene TRBV7-9; TRBD2 matches 13 bases. The CDR3 is 16 amino acids. Germline V gene sequence: CDR1 SEHNR, CDR2 FQNEAQ (reference sequence). The ends lost 4 bases at V and 6 bases at J; junction bases unmatched: 5. The CDR3 nucleotides are TGTGCCAGCAGCTCGCGGACTAGCGGGAGACCCGGGGAGCTGTTTTTT. Translating gives CASSSRTSGRPGELFF.

This chain links TRBV29-1 with TRBJ2-1; 7 bases are a match to TRBD2. This CDR3 contains 14 residues. Germline lookup yields CDR1 SQVTM and CDR2 ANQGSEA. The V segment lost 3 bases and the J segment 8 bases; nucleotides outside the gene matches: 10. The DNA of the CDR3 is TGCAGCGTTGACGCACGGACTAGAGTAGATGAGCAGTTCTTC. Translated, it gives CSVDARTRVDEQFF.

This clonotype was found a few times. The junction departs from germline at one end; a sequencing error may be responsible. The chain has TRBV6-6 and TRBJ2-1; D remains ambiguous. This CDR3 has 14 amino acids. Germline V gene sequence: CDR1 MNHNY, CDR2 SVGAGI (reference sequence). The CDR3 spells CASTHPNSDNEQFF. CDR3 nucleotides: TGTGCCAGCACCCACCCCAACTCCGACAATGAGCAGTTCTTC.

This clonotype was observed at least ten times. The chain links TRBV7-2 to TRBJ2-2, with D unclear. The V end was cut by 4 bases, the J end by 15 bases, with 12 bases between. CDR1 SGHTA and CDR2 FQGNSA come from the germline V gene. This CDR3 region has 11 residues. The CDR3 reads CASSSLGGLFF. CDR3 DNA: TGTGCCAGCAGCTCCTTAGGCGGTTTGTTTTTT.

The chain recombines TRBV18 with TRBJ1-2; D is uncertain. The germline V gene has CDR1 KGHSH and CDR2 LQKENI. Trimming took off 2 bases at V and 3 bases at J, with 7 bases between the two ends. The CDR3 sequence is 13 residues long. The CDR3 reads CASSPGSDYGYTF. CDR3 sequence (DNA): TGTGCCAGCTCACCAGGGTCGGACTATGGCTACACCTTC.

In this sample, this clonotype turned up many times. J is TRBJ1-4 and V is TRBV2; the match to TRBD1 covers 8 bases. With V trimmed by 5 bases and J by 5 bases, 4 bases remained unmatched. The CDR3 loop spans 14 amino acids. The germline gives CDR1 SNHLY, CDR2 FYNNEI. CDR3: CASSKDRENEKLFF. The CDR3 nucleotides read TGTGCCAGCAGTAAGGACAGGGAAAATGAAAAACTGTTTTTT.

This clonotype was counted many times. The chain has TRBV30 and TRBJ2-7; no definite D call. The CDR3 totals 12 residues. Trimming left V 3 bases short and J 3 bases short, with 9 bases between. Germline lookup yields CDR1 GTSNPN and CDR2 SVGIG (reference sequence). The CDR3: CAWRERYYEQYF. Here the CDR3 DNA reads TGTGCCTGGAGAGAAAGATACTACGAGCAGTACTTC.

This clonotype came up a few times. The V gene is TRBV18, the J gene TRBJ1-1; D not resolved. Trimming took off 3 bases at V and 1 base at J, with 9 bases between the two ends. The CDR3 loop spans 14 amino acids. The germline gives CDR1 KGHSH, CDR2 LQKENI. CDR3 DNA sequence: TGTGCCAGCTCACCCGGGCCAAGGAACACTGAAGCTTTCTTT. Translation gives CASSPGPRNTEAFF. Combining the CDR3 with reference TRBV18 and TRBJ1-1 gives the whole variable domain NAGVMQNPRHLVRRRGQEARLRCSPMKGHSHVYWYRQLPEEGLKFMVYLQKENIIDESGMPKERFSAEFPKEGPSILRIQQVVRGDSAAYFCASSPGPRNTEAFFGQGTRLTVV.

To note about this clonotype: It may be a read error: a sequence one base away is much more abundant. This chain links TRBV12-3 or TRBV12-4 with TRBJ2-2; D possibly corresponds to TRBD2 (5 bases). CDR3 length: 15 residues. The CDR3 DNA is TGTGCCAGCAGTACGATTCTCGCGAACACCGGGGAGCTGATTTTT. Its translation: CASSTILANTGELIF.

This clonotype was detected ten times or more. The V gene is TRBV6-6, the J gene TRBJ1-5; possibly TRBD1 for D (6 bases). The CDR3 has 13 residues. Germline CDR1 is MNHNY and CDR2 is SVGAGI (reference sequence). V dropped 6 bases and J dropped 6 bases, with 12 bases sitting between them. The CDR3 sequence is CASSHEGVQPQHF. The CDR3, as DNA: TGTGCCAGCAGCCACGAGGGGGTTCAGCCCCAGCATTTT.